This T cell receptor (beta chain) originates from a study of glioma-infiltrating T cells after dendritic cell vaccination (TCRdb year 2016). With regard to the full study: Of the 15 or so glioblastoma patients in the cohort, all drawn from Phase I and II dendritic cell vaccination trials, 9 were newly diagnosed and 6 had recurrent disease. Between 2003 and 2012, the patients were given dendritic cell vaccination pulsed with autologous tumor lysate. The vaccine was prepared from monocyte-derived dendritic cells that were cultured for under 8 days with IL-4 and GM-CSF and then pulsed overnight with autologous tumor lysate. Patients received three intradermal dendritic cell vaccine injections at biweekly intervals in the arm below the axilla. Deep sequencing of TCR beta CDR3 regions was used to quantify tumor-infiltrating lymphocyte content and compare tumor and blood repertoires in dendritic cell-vaccinated glioblastoma patients. Survival after dendritic cell vaccination was correlated with TCR sequencing metrics, including TIL content and tumor-blood repertoire overlap. Summary of the overall study and its limitations: The cohort was small and heterogeneous, few patients had complete blood and tumor sets, and even fewer had initial-recurrent tumor pairs. No direct relationship between TCR clonality and survival was found, suggesting a diverse polyclonal response may matter. After dendritic cell vaccination, a higher estimated pretreatment TIL content predicted longer time to progression and overall survival. The three-group TCR overlap response model was characterized as speculative, and prospective validation of the model was stated to be required.

The immunoSEQ assay amplified TCRB CDR3 regions from around 2 micrograms of genomic DNA, or from all available DNA when less than that amount was available. The multiplex PCR employed 60 forward primers targeting TCR V beta segments and 13 reverse primers targeting J beta segments. Synthetic control templates were spiked into each sample at limiting dilution to estimate reads per starting template. The Illumina HiSeq System generated 87 bp sequencing reads. The paper's processing steps were these. PCR and sequencing errors were removed by merging closely related sequences with a nearest neighbor algorithm. TCR overlap was defined as the percentage of unique tumor TCR beta sequences that were also present in the same patient's peripheral blood. TCRdb's version of the immuneACCESS table is confined to in-frame rearrangements and falls short of the full clone set. An unresolved V gene accounts for under half of the shortfall where checked; the remainder is of unknown origin. The D gene and trimming were derived from the DNA, and the V and J assignments and clone size from that table. This sample has about 82,000 clones in its table, and around 83% of those were observed once. The ten largest make up roughly 6.8% of the sample.

The sample's time point label is to be understood as: after dendritic cell vaccination, including at tumor progression/relapse. Patients were selected on the basis of adequate residual fresh-frozen tumor tissue and more than two years of available survival data. An isocitrate dehydrogenase mutation was not carried by any of the glioblastoma patients, although molecular status was otherwise variable. PBMC were collected before vaccination, two weeks after the third vaccination, and at tumor progression if tumor progression occurred. The Qiagen DNeasy Blood extraction Kit was used to extract genomic DNA. With respect to this clone: Which antigen it targets is not known. No much larger clone exists at a distance of one base, and base qualities are not known.

This TCR came from a human donor with glioblastoma. The sequences come from blood, collected after dendritic cell vaccination.

The DNA sequence follows: TGCGCCAGCAGCCCCATTTTGAACACTGAAGCTTTCTTT. This codes for CASSPILNTEAFF. Recombination joined TRBV5-1 with TRBJ1-1; too little of a D gene remains to name it. The germline V gene gives CDR1 as SGHRS and CDR2 as YFSETQ. Inclusive of the bounding cysteine and phenylalanine, the CDR3 is 13 residues long. Only CDR3 DNA is held: 39 bases, read in frame from base 1. A distance of 7 bases separates the germline ends of V and J, which lose 4 bases and 0 bases respectively.